Shown below are 32 T cell receptor beta chains from a single sample sequenced in a study of T cell responses to AZD1222 COVID-19 vaccine. Here immunoSEQ multiplex PCR was the method, and the copy in TCRdb shows in-frame clones only, minus some. The table shows fewer than 250,000 clones, with approximately 94% occurring only once. The source was peripheral blood, collected on day 0 of MenACWY control vaccination. These receptors all stem from an adult in good health.

This chain joins TRBV6-5 and TRBJ1-3, with TRBD1 as a possible D gene (5 bases). There are 14 residues in the CDR3. The germline V and J ends were trimmed by 6 bases and 4 bases, with 13 bases remaining between them. Germline V gene lookup returns CDR1 MNHEY and CDR2 SVGAGI. The chain's CDR3 is CASSTGAQGNTIYF. The CDR3 nucleotides are TGTGCCAGCAGCACAGGAGCACAAGGAAACACCATATATTTT.

The CDR3 loop is CASSFYQPGKDEKLFF. The CDR3 DNA follows: TGTGCCAGCAGTTTTTACCAGCCGGGGAAGGATGAAAAACTGTTTTTT. The chain is built from TRBV28 and TRBJ1-4; D uncertain. CDR1 is MDHEN, CDR2 SYDVKM, per germline. V was trimmed by 3 bases and J by 6 bases, leaving 17 bases between them. The CDR3 length is 16 residues.

The V gene is TRBV6-2 or TRBV6-3, the J gene TRBJ2-1, with D possibly being TRBD1 or TRBD2 (5 bases each). The germline V gene encodes CDR1 MNHEY and CDR2 SVGEGT. Between the trimmed V and J ends, which lost 5 bases and 4 bases, there was a span of 12 bases. The CDR3 length is 14 residues. The CDR3 sequence is CASSTGRRYNEQFF. The CDR3 coding sequence is TGTGCCAGCAGTACGGGACGTAGATACAATGAGCAGTTCTTC.

J is TRBJ2-2 and V is TRBV11-2; D is perhaps TRBD1 (6 bases). CDR1 SGHAT and CDR2 FQNNGV come from the germline V gene. The CDR3 extends over 13 amino acids. Trimming took 6 bases from V and 6 from J, leaving 11 bases between them. The CDR3 is CASRLQGPGELFF. The CDR3 bases are TGTGCCAGCAGGCTACAGGGACCCGGGGAGCTGTTTTTT. Full variable domain (rest looked up from reference TRBV11-2 and TRBJ2-2): EAGVAQSPRYKIIEKRQSVAFWCNPISGHATLYWYQQILGQGPKLLIQFQNNGVVDDSQLPKDRFSAERLKGVDSTLKIQPAKLEDSAVYLCASRLQGPGELFFGEGSRLTVL.

The J gene is TRBJ1-1, the V gene TRBV12-3 or TRBV12-4, with a possible D match to TRBD1 (5 bases). V dropped 6 bases and J dropped 10 bases, with 15 bases sitting between them. CDR3 length: 12 residues. The CDR3 protein is CASRTASGPAFF. CDR3 coding DNA: TGTGCCAGCAGGACCGCCTCAGGGCCAGCTTTCTTT.

The chain uses TRBV5-4 and TRBJ1-6; the D gene is possibly TRBD1 (6 bases). V was clipped by 3 bases and J by 7 bases, with 17 bases between them. Germline CDR1 and CDR2: SGHNT and YYREEE (reference sequence). This CDR3 is 16 amino acids long. DNA of the CDR3: TGTGCCAGCAGCTGGGGACAACCGCGGGAAAATTCACCCCTCCACTTT. The encoded protein is CASSWGQPRENSPLHF.

This CDR3 is CATRGGVYNEQFF. DNA of the CDR3: TGTGCCACCAGGGGGGGGGTTTACAATGAGCAGTTCTTC. The genes are TRBV24-1 and TRBJ2-1, with TRBD2 matching over 7 bases. V was clipped by 7 bases and J by 4 bases; unmatched bases: 3. Germline-derived CDR1 and CDR2 are KGHDR and SFDVKD. The CDR3 covers 13 residues.

This clone appeared once. This chain uses TRBV7-2 with TRBJ1-3; perhaps TRBD1 as D (6 bases). There are 15 residues in the CDR3. Germline V gene lookup returns CDR1 SGHTA and CDR2 FQGNSA. Between the trimmed V and J ends, which lost 1 base and 4 bases, there was a span of 11 bases. The CDR3 DNA follows: TGTGCCAGCAGCTTAGAGGGGGGAGTGGGAAACACCATATATTTT. This translates into CASSLEGGVGNTIYF.

This chain connects TRBV6-1 to TRBJ1-2, with TRBD1 as a possible D gene (6 bases). CDR1 MNHNS and CDR2 SASEGT come from the germline V gene. The CDR3 runs to 14 residues. Trimming left V 3 bases short and J 2 bases short, with 10 bases between. DNA for the CDR3: TGTGCCAGCAGTGACCCCAGGGGCAACTATGGCTACACCTTC. Translating gives CASSDPRGNYGYTF.

V and J are TRBV16 and TRBJ1-5; D is undetermined. CDR1 and CDR2 (germline): KGHSY, FQNENV. V was shortened by 0 bases and J by 3 bases, with 12 bases between the two germline ends. The CDR3 has 16 amino acids. CDR3 region: CASSQSKALNNQPQHF. The CDR3 DNA sequence: TGTGCCAGCAGCCAATCGAAGGCTCTAAACAATCAGCCCCAGCATTTT.

This rearrangement joins TRBV10-1 to TRBJ2-5; 9 nucleotides agree with TRBD2. The germline gives CDR1 WNHNN, CDR2 SYGVQD (reference sequence). The junction had 11 bases not matched to a gene; V was cut back by 10 bases and J by 2 bases. This CDR3 contains 15 residues. The CDR3 region is CAINGTSNCQETQYF. The CDR3 DNA follows: TGCGCCATTAACGGGACTAGCAATTGTCAAGAGACCCAGTACTTC.

The chain joins TRBV7-8 to TRBJ1-3; 8 bases are a match to TRBD1. The CDR3 covers 18 residues. Germline CDR1 is SGHVS and CDR2 is FQNEAQ. With V trimmed by 3 bases and J by 1 base, 11 bases remained unmatched. CDR3: CASSFGQGIFRSGNTIYF. For the CDR3, the DNA is TGTGCCAGCAGCTTCGGACAGGGTATCTTCCGATCTGGAAACACCATATATTTT.

This clone came up a few times. This chain joins TRBV6-5 and TRBJ1-4; 10 positions agree with TRBD1. V shed 0 bases and J 7 bases; nucleotides not matched to a gene: 2. Germline V gives CDR1 MNHEY, CDR2 SVGAGI. The CDR3 loop spans 15 amino acids. CDR3 residues: CASSYSGTGAEKLFF. The CDR3 region has the DNA TGTGCCAGCAGTTACTCCGGGACAGGGGCTGAAAAACTGTTTTTT.

The chain employs TRBV28 and TRBJ1-4, with D unresolved. The CDR3 is 14 residues long. CDR1 MDHEN and CDR2 SYDVKM come from the germline V gene. Trimming took 7 bases from V and 3 from J, leaving 12 bases between them. DNA of the CDR3: TGTGCCAGCAATCCGGCGGGGTCTAATGAAAAACTGTTTTTT. The encoded protein is CASNPAGSNEKLFF. The variable domain in full, completed from reference TRBV28 and TRBJ1-4, reads DVKVTQSSRYLVKRTGEKVFLECVQDMDHENMFWYRQDPGLGLRLIYFSYDVKMKEKGDIPEGYSVSREKKERFSLILESASTNQTSMYLCASNPAGSNEKLFFGSGTQLSVL.

The CDR3 protein is CSAGQARGEQYF. CDR3 in DNA: TGCAGCGCCGGACAGGCAAGGGGCGAGCAGTACTTC. The gene calls are TRBV29-1 and TRBJ2-7; 7 bases agree with TRBD1. V was clipped by 7 bases and J by 6 bases; unmatched bases: 9. The CDR3 has 12 amino acids. CDR1 is SQVTM and CDR2 is ANQGSEA in the germline V gene.

Worth noting for this clone: Within the sample, other DNA sequences also encode this same CDR3. This chain connects TRBV4-1 to TRBJ1-4; D not certain. This CDR3 is built from 18 residues. Per germline, CDR1 MGHRA and CDR2 YSYEKL. The V gene lost 4 bases and the J gene lost 0 bases, with 18 bases spanning the gap. DNA for the CDR3: TGCGCCAGCAGCCCCAAAAACCGGGCGTTTGCAACTAATGAAAAACTGTTTTTT. Amino acid sequence: CASSPKNRAFATNEKLFF.

V usage is TRBV6-5 and J usage is TRBJ2-2; no firm D call. The CDR3 sequence is 15 residues long. V was clipped by 2 bases and J by 0 bases, with 7 bases between them. Germline-derived CDR1 and CDR2 are MNHEY and SVGAGI. The CDR3 DNA reads TGTGCCAGCAGTTACGACAATTCGAACACCGGGGAGCTGTTTTTT. This gives the protein CASSYDNSNTGELFF.

This clone was detected only once. This chain joins TRBV5-1 and TRBJ1-2; a possible D gene is TRBD1 (6 bases). This CDR3 region has 15 residues. Trimming stripped 0 bases from V and 4 bases from J, with 13 bases between. The germline gives CDR1 SGHRS, CDR2 YFSETQ. The CDR3 loop reads CASSLGQVVSYGYTF. The CDR3 region has the DNA TGCGCCAGCAGCTTGGGACAGGTAGTTAGCTATGGCTACACCTTC. Looking up the rest from reference TRBV5-1 and TRBJ1-2 gives the full variable domain: KAGVTQTPRYLIKTRGQQVTLSCSPISGHRSVSWYQQTPGQGLQFLFEYFSETQRNKGNFPGRFSGRQFSNSRSEMNVSTLELGDSALYLCASSLGQVVSYGYTFGSGTRLTVV.

The J gene is TRBJ1-1, the V gene TRBV12-3 or TRBV12-4; 7 bases align to TRBD1. The CDR3 spans 12 residues. V shed 8 bases and J 5 bases; nucleotides not matched to a gene: 5. The CDR3 sequence is CASRQGWTEAFF. The CDR3 DNA reads as TGTGCCAGCCGACAGGGATGGACTGAAGCTTTCTTT.

V and J are TRBV6-5 and TRBJ1-2; 9 bases fit TRBD1. Trimming took 0 bases from V and 7 from J; bases not matched to a gene: 0. The length of the CDR3 is 13 residues. CDR1 and CDR2 (germline): MNHEY, SVGAGI. CDR3 region: CASSYSTGGGYTF. In DNA form, the CDR3 reads TGTGCCAGCAGTTACTCGACAGGGGGTGGCTACACCTTC.

V and J are TRBV5-4 and TRBJ1-5; 9 bases are a match to TRBD1. The CDR3 extends over 15 amino acids. Germline trimming cut 4 bases from V and 1 base from J; bases unmatched to any gene: 3. Germline lookup yields CDR1 SGHNT and CDR2 YYREEE (reference sequence). The CDR3 DNA sequence: TGTGCCAGCAGCCGGACAGGGGAGAGCAATCAGCCCCAGCATTTT. Translated, it gives CASSRTGESNQPQHF.

This clone was observed once. The chain joins TRBV4-2 to TRBJ2-2, with a possible D match to TRBD2 (7 bases). Per germline, CDR1 LGHNA and CDR2 YNFKEQ. This CDR3 comprises 18 residues. V was cut by 3 bases and J by 3 bases, with 20 bases left in between. DNA of the CDR3: TGTGCCAGCAGCCAGAATATAGGGGGGGCCGGGGACACCGGGGAGCTGTTTTTT. It encodes CASSQNIGGAGDTGELFF.

This clone was seen only once. The chain has TRBV27 and TRBJ1-2; no reliable D call. The CDR3 is 15 residues long. The germline gives CDR1 MNHEY, CDR2 SMNVEV (reference sequence). Trimming pared 3 bases from V and 4 bases from J, leaving 15 bases between. The CDR3 sequence is CASSFSQVPSYGYTF. CDR3 nucleotides: TGTGCCAGCAGTTTTTCGCAGGTCCCCTCCTATGGCTACACCTTC.

V gene TRBV19 combines with J gene TRBJ1-5; D might be TRBD1 (6 bases). Trimming took off 3 bases at V and 2 bases at J, with 11 bases between the two ends. The CDR3 extends over 15 amino acids. Looked up from germline, CDR1 is LNHDA and CDR2 is SQIVND (reference sequence). The CDR3 reads CASSIVRGGNQPQHF. DNA of the CDR3: TGTGCCAGTAGTATTGTCAGGGGAGGCAATCAGCCCCAGCATTTT.

This CDR3 reads CASRPKGQGSSPLHF. The CDR3 nucleotides are TGTGCCAGCAGACCTAAAGGACAGGGGAGTTCACCCCTCCACTTT. The chain carries TRBV6-1 and TRBJ1-6; TRBD1 agrees at 9 bases. V dropped 6 bases and J dropped 9; count of bases not matched to a gene: 9. The CDR3 runs to 15 residues. Germline lookup yields CDR1 MNHNS and CDR2 SASEGT.

This rearrangement joins TRBV21-1 to TRBJ2-1; TRBD1, as called in the table, went unchecked against the DNA. TRBV21-1 is described as a pseudogene. The CDR3 loop spans 16 amino acids. CDR3 loop: CASRRGQGTVFREQFF. CDR3 nucleotides: TGTGCCAGCAGGAGGGGACAGGGAACGGTGTTCAGGGAGCAGTTCTTC.

The chain recombines TRBV7-9 with TRBJ2-5; D possibly corresponds to TRBD2 (5 bases). Germline V gene lookup returns CDR1 SEHNR and CDR2 FQNEAQ (reference sequence). Trimming shortened V by 0 bases and J by 5 bases, and 16 bases separated the two germline ends. The CDR3 sequence is 16 residues long. Here the CDR3 reads CASSLARAAYRETQYF. In DNA form, the CDR3 reads TGTGCCAGCAGCTTAGCGAGGGCAGCCTACCGGGAGACCCAGTACTTC.

This chain uses TRBV7-2 with TRBJ2-1; D possibly uses TRBD1 or TRBD2 (5 bases each). Germline values: CDR1 SGHTA, CDR2 FQGNSA. This CDR3 has 14 amino acids. The V gene lost 5 bases and the J gene lost 0 bases, with 8 bases spanning the gap. The CDR3 DNA reads as TGTGCCAGCAGCCGGGACCCCTCCTACAATGAGCAGTTCTTC. Protein product: CASSRDPSYNEQFF.

The V call is TRBV30, the J call TRBJ1-4; TRBD1 matches at 10 bases. V trimming: 3 bases; J trimming: 4 bases; junction bases outside the gene matches: 2. Germline loops: CDR1 GTSNPN, CDR2 SVGIG (reference sequence). The CDR3 loop spans 14 amino acids. DNA of the CDR3: TGTGCCTGGAGGGGACAGGGGCGTAATGAAAAACTGTTTTTT. It codes for CAWRGQGRNEKLFF.

The gene calls are TRBV9 and TRBJ1-1; no reliable D call. Germline CDR1 and CDR2: SGDLS and YYNGEE. Trimming removed 3 bases at V and 7 bases at J, with 10 bases between. The CDR3 spans 12 residues. CDR3 amino acids: CASSGVINEAFF. The CDR3 coding sequence is TGTGCCAGCAGCGGAGTGATTAATGAAGCTTTCTTT.

The rearrangement joins TRBV29-1 to TRBJ1-2, with 9 bases matching TRBD1. From germline, CDR1 is SQVTM and CDR2 ANQGSEA. With 7 bases clipped from V and 4 bases from J, the junction kept 7 bases outside the gene matches. The CDR3 is made up of 13 amino acids. The CDR3 loop is CSGMTGGSYGYTF. DNA of the CDR3: TGCAGCGGAATGACAGGGGGTTCCTATGGCTACACCTTC.

The chain joins TRBV15 to TRBJ1-1; D gene ambiguous. Germline V gene sequence: CDR1 LNHNV, CDR2 YYDKDF (reference sequence). This CDR3 has 13 amino acids. Trimming pared 0 bases from V and 1 base from J, leaving 3 bases between. The CDR3, as DNA: TGTGCCACCAGCAGAGAGGAGAACACTGAAGCTTTCTTT. It is translated as CATSREENTEAFF. The full variable domain, in which reference TRBV15 and TRBJ1-1 provide the parts outside the CDR3, is DAMVIQNPRYQVTQFGKPVTLSCSQTLNHNVMYWYQQKSSQAPKLLFHYYDKDFNNEADTPDNFQSRRPNTSFCFLDIRSPGLGDTAMYLCATSREENTEAFFGQGTRLTVV.